The source of this T cell receptor (beta chain) is a study of control samples from healthy donors and cancer patients. The data were produced by immunoSEQ multiplex PCR, yet TCRdb's version contains in-frame clones alone and is incomplete. The table records 95,000 to 120,000 clones, approximately 82% of them present only once. The sequencing sample was made of blood. The source is a man between 18 and 29 years old in good health.

The CDR3 nucleotides read TGTGCCAGCTCACCTCAGGGTCAAGAGACCCAGTACTTC. This encodes CASSPQGQETQYF. The genes are TRBV18 and TRBJ2-5; weak D call: TRBD1 (5 bases). Per the germline V gene, CDR1 is KGHSH and CDR2 is LQKENI. There are 13 residues in the CDR3. V lost 3 bases and J lost 2, with 7 bases in between.